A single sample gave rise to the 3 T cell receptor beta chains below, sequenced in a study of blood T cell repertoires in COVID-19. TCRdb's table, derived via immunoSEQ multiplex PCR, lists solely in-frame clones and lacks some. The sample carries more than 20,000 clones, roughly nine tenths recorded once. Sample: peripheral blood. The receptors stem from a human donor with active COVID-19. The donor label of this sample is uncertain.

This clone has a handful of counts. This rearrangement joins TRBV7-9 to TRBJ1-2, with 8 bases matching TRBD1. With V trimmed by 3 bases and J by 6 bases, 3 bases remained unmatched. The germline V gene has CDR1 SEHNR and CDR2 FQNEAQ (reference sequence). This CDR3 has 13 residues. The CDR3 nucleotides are TGTGCCAGCAGCTTCTCGGGACAGGATGGCTACACCTTC. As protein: CASSFSGQDGYTF.

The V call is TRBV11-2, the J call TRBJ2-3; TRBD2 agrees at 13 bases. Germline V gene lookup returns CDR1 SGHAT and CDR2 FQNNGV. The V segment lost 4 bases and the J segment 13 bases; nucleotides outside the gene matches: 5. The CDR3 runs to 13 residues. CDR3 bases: TGTGCCAGCAGCTGGACTAGCGGGGGTGGGGAGTATTTT. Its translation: CASSWTSGGGEYF.

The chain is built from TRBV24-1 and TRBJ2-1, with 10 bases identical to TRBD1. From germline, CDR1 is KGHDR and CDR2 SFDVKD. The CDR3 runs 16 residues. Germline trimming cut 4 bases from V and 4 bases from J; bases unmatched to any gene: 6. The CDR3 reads CATSDRDRGAYNEQFF. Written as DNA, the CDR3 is TGTGCCACCAGTGACCGGGACAGGGGAGCTTACAATGAGCAGTTCTTC.